The T cell receptor beta chain under discussion was sequenced for a study of T-cell reconstitution after alpha-beta-depleted transplantation in children. The CDR3 spans 16 residues. Trimming pared 1 base from V and 2 bases from J, leaving 13 bases between. CDR1 SGHTA and CDR2 FQGNSA come from the germline V gene. This clonotype has at least ten counts. TCRbeta library construction was performed incorporating unique molecular identifiers. TCRdb called the PCR reads again in MiXCR, with one record for every CDR3 protein. In the table there are some 240,000 distinct CDR3 sequences, 9.7% of which are singletons.

This chain joins TRBV7-2 and TRBJ2-3; D is possibly TRBD2 (7 bases). The sequence came from a human donor who donated a stem cell graft to a child with SCID. The sequences come from PBMCs from the stem cell graft donor, collected from the stem cell graft. CDR3 region: CASSLGGGAHTDTQYF. In DNA, the CDR3 is TGTGCCAGCAGCTTAGGGGGGGGGGCTCACACAGATACGCAGTATTTT. Full variable domain (outside the CDR3, taken from reference TRBV7-2 and TRBJ2-3): GAGVSQSPSNKVTEKGKDVELRCDPISGHTALYWYRQSLGQGLEFLIYFQGNSAPDKSGLPSDRFSAERTGGSVSTLTIQRTQQEDSAVYLCASSLGGGAHTDTQYFGPGTRLTVL.